Below, 18 T cell receptor beta chains from the same sample are listed, as sequenced in a study of vaccination and CD4 T cells after COVID-19. As to time point: late sampling 161 to 241 days after vaccination in three convalescent patients. The treatment is: roughly 11-day PBMC culture with coronavirus spike peptide pools or control peptides (ViraFEST assay). Their recognized antigens are unknown. The Oncomine TCR Beta short-read assay generated sequence data from the DNA of cultured CD4+ T cells. TCRdb re-analysed the PCR reads in MiXCR, keeping a single row per CDR3 protein. In the table there are about 24,000 distinct CDR3 sequences, roughly 40% of which are singletons. Material: CD4+ T cells from blood, cultured in vitro, obtained about 7 months after SARS-CoV-2 vaccination. Receptors were obtained from a human donor who had recovered from COVID-19.

This clonotype appeared a few times. This chain uses TRBV7-6 with TRBJ2-5, with D maybe TRBD2 (6 bases). The CDR3 runs 16 residues. The V gene's germline CDR1 is SGHVS and CDR2 FNYEAQ. With 0 bases removed from V and 4 bases from J, the gap between germline ends came to 15 bases. The CDR3 coding sequence is TGTGCCAGCAGCTTAGCGCGGATTTCCGGGGGAGAGACCCAGTACTTC. Protein: CASSLARISGGETQYF.

The gene calls are TRBV27 and TRBJ1-2; TRBD1 matches at 9 bases. V was pared by 9 bases and J by 8 bases, with 13 bases of the junction left unmatched. The CDR3 loop spans 14 amino acids. CDR1 is MNHEY and CDR2 is SMNVEV in the germline V gene (reference sequence). The CDR3 loop reads CASQKNGQGSGYTF. CDR3 coding DNA: TGTGCCAGTCAAAAGAACGGACAGGGGTCCGGCTACACCTTC.

The CDR3 sequence is CASSITGGYNEQFF. DNA of the CDR3: TGTGCCAGTAGTATAACGGGGGGCTACAATGAGCAGTTCTTC. V and J are TRBV19 and TRBJ2-1, with 7 bases aligning to TRBD2. The CDR3 loop spans 14 amino acids. V was clipped by 2 bases and J by 3 bases; unmatched bases: 1. Germline lookup yields CDR1 LNHDA and CDR2 SQIVND (reference sequence).

CDR3 protein: CAIGQPNTEAFF. CDR3 nucleotide sequence: TGTGCCATCGGACAACCGAACACTGAAGCTTTCTTT. This rearrangement joins TRBV10-3 to TRBJ1-1; a possible D gene is TRBD1 (5 bases). V lost 8 bases, J lost 1 base, and 8 bases lay in between. The germline V gene encodes CDR1 ENHRY and CDR2 SYGVKD. The CDR3 is 12 residues long.

This clonotype was found a few times. This sequence joins TRBV20-1 and TRBJ1-2, with a possible D match to TRBD1 (5 bases). This CDR3 contains 12 residues. In germline, CDR1 is DFQATT, CDR2 SNEGSKA (reference sequence). V was pared by 5 bases and J by 4 bases, with 11 bases between. The CDR3 DNA reads TGCAGTGCTGCGCCAGGGCGCTATGGCTACACCTTC. Amino acid sequence: CSAAPGRYGYTF.

The chain carries TRBV20-1 and TRBJ1-1, with no clear D. This CDR3 has 13 residues. V shed 2 bases and J shed 1 base, with 8 bases lying between them. Germline CDR1 reads DFQATT; CDR2 reads SNEGSKA (reference sequence). The DNA of the CDR3 is TGCAGTGCTAGATCCTATACGAACACTGAAGCTTTCTTT. This translates into CSARSYTNTEAFF.

The chain joins TRBV6-1 to TRBJ2-5; the D is unclear. The germline CDR1 and CDR2 sequences are MNHNS and SASEGT. There are 13 residues in the CDR3. Between the trimmed V and J ends, which lost 3 bases and 1 base, there was a span of 6 bases. The CDR3 here is CASSEEFQETQYF. CDR3 DNA sequence: TGTGCCAGCAGTGAGGAATTCCAAGAGACCCAGTACTTC.

This rearrangement joins TRBV6-4 to TRBJ1-2, with D tentatively TRBD1 (5 bases). V lost 6 bases and J lost 4, with 18 bases in between. The length of the CDR3 is 15 residues. Germline-derived CDR1 and CDR2 are MRHNA and SNTAGT. The CDR3, as DNA: TGTGCCAGCAGCACCGGACACGGAATGGGCTATGGCTACACCTTC. It is translated as CASSTGHGMGYGYTF.

This rearrangement joins TRBV7-9 to TRBJ1-6; a weak D match, TRBD1 (5 bases). V was trimmed by 8 bases and J by 5 bases, leaving 13 bases between them. Germline CDR1 is SEHNR and CDR2 is FQNEAQ (reference sequence). This CDR3 is built from 14 residues. The CDR3 nucleotides are TGTGCCAGCGGGGTGGGGACCAATAATTCACCCCTCCACTTT. It translates to CASGVGTNNSPLHF.

The V gene is TRBV6-1, the J gene TRBJ1-3; D unclear. Trimming stripped 1 base from V and 0 bases from J, with 10 bases between. The CDR3 is 16 amino acids. Germline-derived CDR1 and CDR2 are MNHNS and SASEGT. The CDR3 region is CASSEDGRLSGNTIYF. The CDR3 bases are TGTGCCAGCAGTGAAGACGGACGGCTCTCTGGAAACACCATATATTTT.

The genes are TRBV6-2 or TRBV6-3 and TRBJ2-1, with TRBD2 identical over 7 bases. The length of the CDR3 is 14 residues. Looked up from germline, CDR1 is MNHEY and CDR2 is SVGEGT. Unmatched junction bases numbered 7, after V lost 4 bases and J lost 7 bases. DNA for the CDR3: TGTGCCAGCAGTTTCCCGGGACTAAGGAATGAGCAGTTCTTC. It translates to CASSFPGLRNEQFF.

This chain connects TRBV5-4 to TRBJ2-5, with D unresolved. V lost 4 bases and J lost 4, with 14 bases in between. The CDR3 consists of 14 residues. In germline, CDR1 is SGHNT, CDR2 YYREEE (reference sequence). The CDR3: CASSPSREPETQYF. The CDR3 region has the DNA TGTGCCAGCAGCCCCAGTAGAGAGCCAGAGACCCAGTACTTC.

This chain connects TRBV5-1 to TRBJ2-7; 7 nucleotides agree with TRBD1. Trimming took 5 bases from V and 4 from J; bases not matched to a gene: 12. Germline lookup yields CDR1 SGHRS and CDR2 YFSETQ. The CDR3 loop spans 15 amino acids. The CDR3 DNA is TGCGCCAGCAGACCACGGGACAGCTCCGCATACGAGCAGTACTTC. It specifies CASRPRDSSAYEQYF.

This clonotype was observed a handful of times. This chain connects TRBV20-1 to TRBJ1-2; tentatively, D is TRBD1 (6 bases). This CDR3 region has 14 residues. Trimming removed 5 bases from V and 3 bases from J, with 16 bases in between. The V gene's germline CDR1 is DFQATT and CDR2 SNEGSKA (reference sequence). The CDR3 nucleotides read TGCAGTGCTCGAGGAACAGGGAAGGACTATGGCTACACCTTC. It translates to CSARGTGKDYGYTF.

There are a few counts of this clonotype. The gene calls are TRBV2 and TRBJ1-2, with 9 bases that match TRBD1. The trim removed 9 bases at V and 8 bases at J, leaving 4 bases unmatched. The germline V gene encodes CDR1 SNHLY and CDR2 FYNNEI. This CDR3 comprises 11 residues. Here the CDR3 DNA reads TGTGCCAGTGGACAGGGGCTCGGCTACACCTTC. It is translated as CASGQGLGYTF.

V is TRBV28 and J is TRBJ2-7, with a weak D call TRBD1 (5 bases). Trimming shortened V by 6 bases and J by 2 bases, and 11 bases separated the two germline ends. CDR3 length: 13 amino acids. CDR1 and CDR2 (germline): MDHEN, SYDVKM. CDR3 sequence reads: CASSSGFPYEQYF. The DNA of the CDR3 is TGTGCCAGCAGCTCAGGGTTCCCCTACGAGCAGTACTTC.

This clonotype was counted a few times. This chain links TRBV20-1 with TRBJ2-1; possible D gene TRBD2, 6 bases. Trimming pared 5 bases from V and 5 bases from J, leaving 22 bases between. The CDR3 sequence is 16 residues long. Germline CDR1 is DFQATT and CDR2 is SNEGSKA (reference sequence). CDR3 region: CSAEPLDSGINNEQFF. In DNA form, the CDR3 reads TGCAGTGCTGAACCCTTGGATAGCGGAATAAACAATGAGCAGTTCTTC.

This clonotype is medium-sized. V is TRBV7-6 and J is TRBJ1-1; D unresolved. The CDR3 totals 12 residues. Germline CDR1 and CDR2: SGHVS and FNYEAQ. The V gene lost 6 bases and the J gene lost 1 base, with 6 bases spanning the gap. CDR3 bases: TGTGCCAGCAGAAATGGGAACACTGAAGCTTTCTTT. It encodes CASRNGNTEAFF.